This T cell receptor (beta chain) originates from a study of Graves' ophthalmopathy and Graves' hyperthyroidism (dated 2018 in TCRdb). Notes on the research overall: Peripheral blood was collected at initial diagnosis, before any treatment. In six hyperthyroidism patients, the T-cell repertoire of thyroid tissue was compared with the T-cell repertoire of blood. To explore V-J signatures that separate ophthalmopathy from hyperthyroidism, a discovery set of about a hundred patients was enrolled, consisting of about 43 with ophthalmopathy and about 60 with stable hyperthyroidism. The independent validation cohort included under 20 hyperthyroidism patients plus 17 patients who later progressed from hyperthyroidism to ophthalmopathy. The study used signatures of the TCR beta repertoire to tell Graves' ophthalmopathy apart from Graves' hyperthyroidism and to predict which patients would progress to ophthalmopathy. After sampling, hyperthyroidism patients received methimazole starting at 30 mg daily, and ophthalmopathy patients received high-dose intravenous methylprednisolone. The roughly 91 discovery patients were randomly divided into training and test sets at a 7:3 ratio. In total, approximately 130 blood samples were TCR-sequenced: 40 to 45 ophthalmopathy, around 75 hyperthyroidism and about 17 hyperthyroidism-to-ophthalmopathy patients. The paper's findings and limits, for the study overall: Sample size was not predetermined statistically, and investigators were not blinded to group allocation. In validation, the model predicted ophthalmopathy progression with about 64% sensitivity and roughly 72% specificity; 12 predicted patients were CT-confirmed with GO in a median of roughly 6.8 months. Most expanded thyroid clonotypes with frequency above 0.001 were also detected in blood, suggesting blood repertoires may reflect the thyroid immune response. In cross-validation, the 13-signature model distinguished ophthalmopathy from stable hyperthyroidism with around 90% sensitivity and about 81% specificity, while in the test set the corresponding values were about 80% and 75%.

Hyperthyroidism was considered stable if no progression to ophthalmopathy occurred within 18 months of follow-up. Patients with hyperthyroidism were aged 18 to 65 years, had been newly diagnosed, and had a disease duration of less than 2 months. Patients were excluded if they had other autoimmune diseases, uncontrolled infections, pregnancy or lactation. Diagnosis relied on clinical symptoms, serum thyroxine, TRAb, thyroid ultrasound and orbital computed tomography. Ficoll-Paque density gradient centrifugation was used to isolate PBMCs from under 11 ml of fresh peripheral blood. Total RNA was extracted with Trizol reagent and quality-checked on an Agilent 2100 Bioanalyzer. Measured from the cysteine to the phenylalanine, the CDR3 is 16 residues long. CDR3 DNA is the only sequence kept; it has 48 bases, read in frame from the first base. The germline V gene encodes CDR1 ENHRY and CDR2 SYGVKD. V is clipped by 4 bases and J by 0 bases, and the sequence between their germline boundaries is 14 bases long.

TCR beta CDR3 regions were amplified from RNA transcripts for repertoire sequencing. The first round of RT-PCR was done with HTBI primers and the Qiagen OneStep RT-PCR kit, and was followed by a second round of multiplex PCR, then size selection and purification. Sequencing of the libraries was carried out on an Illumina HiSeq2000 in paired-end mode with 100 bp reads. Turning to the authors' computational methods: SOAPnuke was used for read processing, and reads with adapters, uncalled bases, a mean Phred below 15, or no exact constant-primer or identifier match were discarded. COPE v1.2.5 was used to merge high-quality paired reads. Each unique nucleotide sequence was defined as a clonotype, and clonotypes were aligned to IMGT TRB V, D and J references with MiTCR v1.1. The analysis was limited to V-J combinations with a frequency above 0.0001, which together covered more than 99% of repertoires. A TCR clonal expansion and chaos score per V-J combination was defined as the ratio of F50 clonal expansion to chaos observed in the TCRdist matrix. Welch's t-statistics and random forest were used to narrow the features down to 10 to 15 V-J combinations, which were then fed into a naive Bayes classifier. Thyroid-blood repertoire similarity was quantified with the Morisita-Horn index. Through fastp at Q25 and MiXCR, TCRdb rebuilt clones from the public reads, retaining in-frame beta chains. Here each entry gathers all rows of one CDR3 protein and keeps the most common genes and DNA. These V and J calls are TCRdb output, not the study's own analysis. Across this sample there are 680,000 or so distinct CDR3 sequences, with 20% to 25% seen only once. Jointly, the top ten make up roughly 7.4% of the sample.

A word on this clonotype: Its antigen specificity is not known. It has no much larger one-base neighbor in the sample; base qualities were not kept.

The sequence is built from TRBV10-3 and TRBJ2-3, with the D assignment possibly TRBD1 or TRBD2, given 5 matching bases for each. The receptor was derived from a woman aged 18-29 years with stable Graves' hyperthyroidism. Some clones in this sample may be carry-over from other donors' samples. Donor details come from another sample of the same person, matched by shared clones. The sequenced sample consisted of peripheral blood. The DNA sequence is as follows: TGTGCCATCAGTGGGGGGACGGCCCTAAGCACAGATACGCAGTATTTT. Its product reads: CAISGGTALSTDTQYF.